The next 18 T cell receptor beta chains were all read from a single sample in a study of T cell repertoires in cytomegalovirus infection. MiXCR, applied by TCRdb to the reads, yields one record per CDR3 protein. The sample lists more than 500,000 distinct CDR3 sequences; approximately 15% were seen once. The specimen sequenced was CD8+ T cells from PBMCs. The receptors come from a human donor in good health (CMV status not recorded). Some clones in this sample may be carry-over from other donors' samples.

CDR3 DNA: TGTGCCAGCAGCCGGCGAGGGGCGGGCACAGATACGCAGTATTTT. This translates into CASSRRGAGTDTQYF. The gene calls are TRBV11-3 and TRBJ2-3, with D perhaps given as TRBD1 or TRBD2 (5 bases each). Germline loops: CDR1 SGHNT, CDR2 YENEEA. Trimming pared 5 bases from V and 1 base from J, leaving 13 bases between. The length of the CDR3 is 15 residues.

For this clonotype: Because it lacks the conserved phenylalanine or tryptophan at the end, this CDR3 is likely a read error. The chain has TRBV9 and TRBJ1-2, with D possibly being TRBD1 (5 bases). The CDR3 loop spans 15 amino acids. CDR1 and CDR2 (germline): SGDLS, YYNGEE. Trimming shortened V by 2 bases and J by 6 bases, and 17 bases separated the two germline ends. The CDR3 DNA is TGTGCCAGCAGCGTGGGTGGGAGAGGGGTCGATGGCTACACCTTA. Translation gives CASSVGGRGVDGYTL.

V is TRBV2 and J is TRBJ1-5; D is undetermined. Germline V gives CDR1 SNHLY, CDR2 FYNNEI. This CDR3 spans 15 amino acids. V lost 1 base and J lost 9, with 16 bases in between. The DNA for the CDR3 is TGTGCCAGCAGTGAAGAGAGATGGGAAACCCGGCCCCAGCATTTT. Encoded protein: CASSEERWETRPQHF.

This clonotype was detected ten times or more. This chain connects TRBV7-9 to TRBJ2-7, with 9 bases that match TRBD1. After removal of 5 bases from V and 5 bases from J, the junction contained 7 bases not matched to a gene. Germline V gives CDR1 SEHNR, CDR2 FQNEAQ (reference sequence). The CDR3 length is 14 residues. The CDR3 nucleotides read TGTGCCAGCAGCCCGCCGGGACAGGGACACGAGCAGTACTTC. It codes for CASSPPGQGHEQYF.

This clonotype has at least ten counts. The chain employs TRBV7-9 and TRBJ2-1; TRBD1 might be the D (5 bases). Germline V gene data show CDR1 as SEHNR and CDR2 as FQNEAQ (reference sequence). The V gene lost 0 bases and the J gene lost 1 base, with 10 bases spanning the gap. The CDR3 is 16 residues long. This CDR3 reads CASSLARTQSYNEQFF. The CDR3, as DNA: TGTGCCAGCAGCTTAGCCCGGACACAATCCTACAATGAGCAGTTCTTC.

The table lists this clonotype with a few counts. The CDR3: CATSGKYFYGYTF. As DNA, the CDR3 is TGTGCCACCAGTGGGAAGTATTTCTATGGCTACACCTTC. V gene TRBV24-1 combines with J gene TRBJ1-2; D ambiguous. This CDR3 contains 13 residues. Germline CDR1 reads KGHDR; CDR2 reads SFDVKD. V lost 5 bases and J lost 4, with 10 bases in between.

This clonotype was seen many times. The genes are TRBV7-6 and TRBJ1-5; D gene ambiguous. The CDR3 is 14 residues long. The V end was cut by 1 base, the J end by 9 bases, with 13 bases between. CDR1 and CDR2 (germline): SGHVS, FNYEAQ. CDR3 nucleotide sequence: TGTGCCAGCAGCTTAGTTATCGCTGGACGGCCCCAGCATTTT. Translating gives CASSLVIAGRPQHF.

This clonotype turned up a few times. V is TRBV29-1 and J is TRBJ1-1; 9 bases align to TRBD1. Germline values: CDR1 SQVTM, CDR2 ANQGSEA. Trimming at V came to 8 bases and at J to 3 bases, leaving 10 bases not matched to a gene. The CDR3 covers 14 residues. In DNA, the CDR3 is TGCAGCTCGGATTACAGGGGGCGGGACACTGAAGCTTTCTTT. This gives the protein CSSDYRGRDTEAFF.

This clonotype has just one count. A clone one base away is much larger, so this may be a read error. Likely a read error: the CDR3 ends without its conserved phenylalanine or tryptophan. The chain combines TRBV29-1 with TRBJ1-1, with 9 bases that match TRBD1. Germline CDR1 and CDR2: SQVTM and ANQGSEA. The CDR3 contains 18 residues. CDR3 DNA: TGCAGTGCTGACAGGGGGTCTTGGAATCGGAATCTGAACACTGAAGCTTTCTCT. It codes for CSADRGSWNRNLNTEAFS.

Many counts were recorded for this clonotype. The rearrangement uses TRBV14 and TRBJ1-1, with 7 bases matching TRBD1. The J segment lost 0 bases and the V segment lost 5 bases, leaving 12 bases of the junction unmatched. This CDR3 has 17 residues. Germline V gene sequence: CDR1 SGHDN, CDR2 FVKESK. CDR3 region: CASSETGDITMNTEAFF. The CDR3 coding sequence is TGTGCCAGCAGCGAAACAGGGGACATCACAATGAACACTGAAGCTTTCTTT.

V is TRBV5-1 and J is TRBJ2-3; D unclear. Trimming removed 2 bases from V and 9 bases from J, with 7 bases in between. Germline CDR1 is SGHRS and CDR2 is YFSETQ. The CDR3 is made up of 11 amino acids. The CDR3: CASSLRTTQYF. The CDR3 bases are TGCGCCAGCAGCTTACGTACGACGCAGTATTTT.

This clonotype was seen a handful of times. The V and J genes are TRBV6-1 and TRBJ1-2; possibly TRBD1 for D (5 bases). The CDR3 sequence is 13 residues long. In germline, CDR1 is MNHNS, CDR2 SASEGT. Trimming removed 7 bases from V and 4 bases from J, with 13 bases in between. DNA of the CDR3: TGTGCCAGCACCCAGGGAGCGGGCTATGGCTACACCTTC. This sequence encodes CASTQGAGYGYTF.

This clonotype was detected ten times or more. The chain is built from TRBV6-1 and TRBJ1-1; D is undetermined. Trimming took 3 bases from V and 2 from J, leaving 13 bases between them. Per germline, CDR1 MNHNS and CDR2 SASEGT. CDR3 length: 15 amino acids. CDR3 in DNA: TGTGCCAGCAGTGACCCCATGGGCGGCAACACTGAAGCTTTCTTT. Protein product: CASSDPMGGNTEAFF.

A few counts support this clonotype. The chain uses TRBV5-6 and TRBJ1-4; D is undetermined. CDR3 length: 16 residues. The germline V gene has CDR1 SGHDT and CDR2 YYEEEE. V was trimmed by 0 bases and J by 0 bases, leaving 9 bases between them. The CDR3 loop is CASSLAAGATNEKLFF. The CDR3 nucleotides read TGTGCCAGCAGCTTGGCGGCCGGCGCAACTAATGAAAAACTGTTTTTT.

In its sample, this clonotype was seen a few times. The rearrangement links TRBV9 to TRBJ2-2; D gene unclear. V was shortened by 0 bases and J by 6 bases, with 3 bases between the two germline ends. The CDR3 runs 12 residues. The germline CDR1 and CDR2 sequences are SGDLS and YYNGEE. In nucleotides, the CDR3 is TGTGCCAGCAGCGTAGGGTCCGGGGAGCTGTTTTTT. This sequence encodes CASSVGSGELFF.

This clonotype was observed at least ten times. The J gene is TRBJ1-2, the V gene TRBV10-3; D may be TRBD1 (5 bases). From germline, CDR1 is ENHRY and CDR2 SYGVKD. V was pared by 0 bases and J by 3 bases, with 11 bases between. CDR3 length: 15 amino acids. CDR3: CAISESPGDYYGYTF. CDR3 sequence (DNA): TGTGCCATCAGTGAGTCTCCGGGGGATTACTATGGCTACACCTTC.

The sample holds many counts of this clonotype. The chain employs TRBV6-1 and TRBJ1-1; 8 positions agree with TRBD1. The CDR3 has 14 residues. V lost 5 bases and J lost 4; bases outside the gene matches: 6. The germline V gene has CDR1 MNHNS and CDR2 SASEGT. In nucleotides, the CDR3 is TGTGCCAGCAGTTCGACAGGGGTGCTCACTGAAGCTTTCTTT. This gives the protein CASSSTGVLTEAFF.

This clonotype was found many times. This chain connects TRBV4-1 to TRBJ1-6; unclear D gene. Between the trimmed V and J ends, which lost 4 bases and 2 bases, there was a span of 12 bases. Germline CDR1 MGHRA, CDR2 YSYEKL. The CDR3 loop spans 16 amino acids. The CDR3 loop is CASSPLPGAYNSPLHF. DNA of the CDR3: TGCGCCAGCAGCCCTCTCCCGGGCGCCTATAATTCACCCCTCCACTTT.